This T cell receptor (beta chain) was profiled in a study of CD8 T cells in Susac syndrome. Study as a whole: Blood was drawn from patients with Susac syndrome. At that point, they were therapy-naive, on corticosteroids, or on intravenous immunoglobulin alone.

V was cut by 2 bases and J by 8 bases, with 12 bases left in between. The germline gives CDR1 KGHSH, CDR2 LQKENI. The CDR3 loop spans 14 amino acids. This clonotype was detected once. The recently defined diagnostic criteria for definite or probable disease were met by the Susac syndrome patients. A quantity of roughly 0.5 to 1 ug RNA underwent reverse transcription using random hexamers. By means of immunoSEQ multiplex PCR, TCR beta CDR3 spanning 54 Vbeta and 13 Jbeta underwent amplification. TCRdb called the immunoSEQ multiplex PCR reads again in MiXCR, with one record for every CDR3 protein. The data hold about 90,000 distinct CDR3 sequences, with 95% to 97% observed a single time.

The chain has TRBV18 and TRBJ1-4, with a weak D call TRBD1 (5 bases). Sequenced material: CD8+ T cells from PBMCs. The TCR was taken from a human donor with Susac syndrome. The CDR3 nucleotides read TGTGCCAGCTCACCAGGGGGGAATCCGGAAAAACTGTTTTTT. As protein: CASSPGGNPEKLFF.